The rows below give T cell receptor beta chains drawn from one sample of a study of shared clonotypes between healthy human individuals. Generated by immunoSEQ multiplex PCR, the TCRdb table keeps only in-frame clones and is missing some. The sample has about 2.4 million clones; around 94% are singletons. Sequenced: naive CD4+ T cells sorted from blood. These receptors were obtained from a man between 18 and 29 years old in good health. Each CDR3 is given with its conserved first and last residue. D genes are given only for firm matches. Part of the rows lack a size; the others show once, few, many or a class for expanded clones.

>TRBV18|-|TRBJ2-7|-
CASSHRDNSYEQYF
TGTGCCAGCTCTCACCGGGACAACTCCTACGAGCAGTACTTC
>TRBV30|-|TRBJ1-3|-
CAWSDGLISGNTIYF
TGTGCCTGGAGTGACGGACTCATTTCTGGAAACACCATATATTTT
>TRBV5-5|-|TRBJ2-2|-
CASSRLTGELFF
TGTGCCAGCAGCCGCTTAACCGGGGAGCTGTTTTTT
>TRBV6-5|once|TRBJ2-7|-
CASSYSIDLDGYEQYF
TGTGCCAGCAGTTACTCGATAGATCTGGACGGCTACGAGCAGTACTTC
>TRBV7-2|-|TRBJ2-5|-
CASSQQETQYF
TGTGCCAGCAGCCAACAAGAGACCCAGTACTTC
>TRBV2|few|TRBJ1-1|-
CASSTGLNTEAFF
TGTGCCAGCAGCACAGGGTTGAACACTGAAGCTTTCTTT
>TRBV4-1|-|TRBJ2-5|-
CASSLGGRGEETQYF
TGCGCCAGCAGCCTAGGGGGCCGGGGGGAAGAGACCCAGTACTTC
>TRBV20-1|-|TRBJ1-1|-
CSARDLNRAFF
TGCAGTGCTAGAGATCTGAACAGGGCTTTCTTT
>TRBV30|-|TRBJ2-2|TRBD2
CAWMPASGGLTGELFF
TGTGCCTGGATGCCCGCTAGCGGGGGTCTTACCGGGGAGCTGTTTTTT
>TRBV6-1|-|TRBJ2-5|-
CASSSGGKAETQYF
TGTGCCAGCAGTTCAGGGGGGAAAGCGGAGACCCAGTACTTC
>TRBV21-1|-|TRBJ1-2|-
CASSALELGRGYTF
TGTGCCAGCAGCGCTCTCGAGTTGGGGCGTGGCTACACCTTC
>TRBV2|-|TRBJ1-3|TRBD1
CASVTGKFSGNTIYF
TGTGCCAGTGTGACAGGGAAATTCTCTGGAAACACCATATATTTT
>TRBV4-1|-|TRBJ1-1|-
CASSQDGAGARTEAFF
TGCGCCAGCAGCCAAGACGGGGCAGGGGCGAGGACTGAAGCTTTCTTT
>TRBV7-2|-|TRBJ2-5|-
CASSRSFQETQYF
TGTGCCAGCAGCAGGAGCTTCCAAGAGACCCAGTACTTC
>TRBV2|-|TRBJ1-3|-
CASRGRSQATNGNTIYF
TGTGCCAGCAGGGGCCGATCACAGGCGACAAATGGAAACACCATATATTTT
>TRBV5-4|few|TRBJ1-5|TRBD1
CASSLGTGSNQPQHF
TGTGCCAGCAGCTTGGGGACAGGTAGCAATCAGCCCCAGCATTTT
>TRBV18|-|TRBJ1-3|-
CASSRAQASSGNTIYF
TGTGCCAGCTCACGGGCACAGGCGAGCTCTGGAAACACCATATATTTT
>TRBV2|-|TRBJ2-3|TRBD2
CASTKELAESTDTQYF
TGTGCCAGCACTAAAGAGCTAGCGGAAAGCACAGATACGCAGTATTTT
>TRBV5-6|-|TRBJ1-2|-
CASSPESQGLYGYTF
TGTGCCAGCAGCCCAGAATCCCAGGGTCTCTATGGCTACACCTTC
>TRBV11-2|-|TRBJ2-7|-
CASSLVISSYEQYF
TGTGCCAGCAGCTTAGTAATCAGTTCCTACGAGCAGTACTTC
>TRBV30|-|TRBJ2-5|-
CALKGGSETQYF
TGTGCCCTAAAGGGGGGGTCGGAGACCCAGTACTTC
>TRBV5-1|-|TRBJ2-7|TRBD1
CASSPGQGGEQYF
TGCGCCAGCAGCCCGGGACAGGGGGGCGAGCAGTACTTC
>TRBV29-1|once|TRBJ2-2|-
CSVGVWGTGELFF
TGCAGCGTTGGTGTTTGGGGGACCGGGGAGCTGTTTTTT
>TRBV19|once|TRBJ1-3|-
CASIGSHSGNTIYF
TGTGCCAGTATCGGCAGCCACTCTGGAAACACCATATATTTT
>TRBV9|-|TRBJ1-5|-
CASSVGHFNQPQHF
TGTGCCAGCAGCGTAGGGCACTTCAATCAGCCCCAGCATTTT
>TRBV29-1|-|TRBJ2-5|TRBD1
CSVDRDRAYQETQYF
TGCAGCGTTGATAGGGACAGGGCGTACCAAGAGACCCAGTACTTC
>TRBV18|once|TRBJ2-7|TRBD2
CASSPVLAGGAVEQYF
TGTGCCAGCTCACCAGTCCTAGCGGGAGGTGCCGTCGAGCAGTACTTC
>TRBV5-1|-|TRBJ1-6|-
CASSLDGQLNSPLHF
TGCGCCAGCAGCTTAGATGGGCAGCTTAATTCACCCCTCCACTTT
>TRBV5-4|-|TRBJ2-2|TRBD2
CASSAASGTGELFF
TGTGCCAGCAGCGCCGCTAGCGGTACCGGGGAGCTGTTTTTT
>TRBV7-8|-|TRBJ2-3|TRBD2
CASTVAGGTDTQYF
TGTGCCAGCACCGTAGCGGGGGGGACGGATACGCAGTATTTT
>TRBV2|-|TRBJ2-3|-
CASSDRDNTQYF
TGTGCCAGCAGTGACAGGGACAATACGCAGTATTTT
>TRBV28|once|TRBJ2-5|TRBD2
CASSTIPRTSRQETQYF
TGTGCCAGCAGTACGATCCCACGGACTAGCAGACAAGAGACCCAGTACTTC
>TRBV10-3|-|TRBJ2-1|TRBD2
CAISAGLAGGASSYNEQFF
TGTGCCATCAGTGCGGGACTAGCGGGGGGTGCGAGCTCCTACAATGAGCAGTTCTTC
>TRBV5-1|-|TRBJ1-1|TRBD1
CASSLYIPGGVAPEAFF
TGCGCCAGCAGCTTGTATATACCAGGGGGGGTAGCACCTGAAGCTTTCTTT
>TRBV28|-|TRBJ1-2|TRBD1
CASRRGTGGAFGYTF
TGTGCCAGCAGACGAGGGACAGGGGGCGCGTTTGGCTACACCTTC
>TRBV9|-|TRBJ2-3|-
CASSVEALTDTQYF
TGTGCCAGCAGCGTGGAAGCCCTCACAGATACGCAGTATTTT
>TRBV19|-|TRBJ1-2|-
CASNGQTYGYTF
TGTGCCAGTAACGGACAGACCTATGGCTACACCTTC
>TRBV19|-|TRBJ2-6|-
CASSMGRGRSGANVLTF
TGTGCCAGTAGTATGGGCAGGGGGAGGTCTGGGGCCAACGTCCTGACTTTC
>TRBV19|-|TRBJ1-1|-
CAADSWGGMSTEAFF
TGTGCCGCAGACAGCTGGGGTGGTATGAGCACTGAAGCTTTCTTT
>TRBV2|-|TRBJ1-1|-
CASSQGYFEAFF
TGTGCCAGCAGTCAAGGGTATTTTGAAGCTTTCTTT
>TRBV7-2|-|TRBJ2-5|TRBD2
CASSLGLAGTTQYF
TGTGCCAGCAGCCTCGGACTAGCCGGGACGACCCAGTACTTC